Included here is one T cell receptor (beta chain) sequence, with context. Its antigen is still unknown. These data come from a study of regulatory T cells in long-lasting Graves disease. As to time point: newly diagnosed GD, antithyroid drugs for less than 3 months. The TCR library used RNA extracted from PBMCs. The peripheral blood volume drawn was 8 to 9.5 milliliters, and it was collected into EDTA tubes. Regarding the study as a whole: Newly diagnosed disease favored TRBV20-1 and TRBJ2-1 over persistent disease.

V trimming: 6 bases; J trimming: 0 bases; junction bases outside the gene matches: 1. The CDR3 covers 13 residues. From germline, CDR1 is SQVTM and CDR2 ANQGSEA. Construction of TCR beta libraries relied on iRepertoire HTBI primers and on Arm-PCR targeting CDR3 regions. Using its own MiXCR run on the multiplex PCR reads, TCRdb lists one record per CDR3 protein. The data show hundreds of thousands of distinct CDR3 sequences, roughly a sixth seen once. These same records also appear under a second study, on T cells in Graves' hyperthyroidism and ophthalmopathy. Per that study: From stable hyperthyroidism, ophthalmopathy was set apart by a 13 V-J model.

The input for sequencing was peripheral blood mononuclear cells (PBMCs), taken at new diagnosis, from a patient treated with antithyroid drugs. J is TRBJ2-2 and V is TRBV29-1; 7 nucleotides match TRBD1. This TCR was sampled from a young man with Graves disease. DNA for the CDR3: TGCAGCGTGCAGGGGGCGAACACCGGGGAGCTGTTTTTT. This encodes CSVQGANTGELFF.